The 4 T cell receptor beta chains in this list originate from one sample, sequenced in a study of identical twins. TCRdb reanalysed the 5' RACE reads using MiXCR and keeps one entry per CDR3 protein. The sample includes under 500,000 distinct CDR3 sequences, roughly an eighth of them seen just once. These records were also assigned to another study, of yellow fever vaccine responses in identical twins.

The sequenced material came from CD4+ T cells sorted from blood. Receptors originate from a woman younger than 30 in good health.

The V gene is TRBV6-1, the J gene TRBJ2-7; TRBD2 agrees at 11 bases. There are 17 residues in the CDR3. The ends lost 5 bases at V and 0 bases at J; junction bases unmatched: 9. Germline CDR1 MNHNS, CDR2 SASEGT. CDR3 DNA: TGTGCCAGCAGTAGGGGTCTAGCGGGGGGATCCTCCTACGAGCAGTACTTC. Its translation: CASSRGLAGGSSYEQYF.

This rearrangement joins TRBV6-1 to TRBJ2-5; the match to TRBD2 covers 11 bases. J gave up 1 base and V 8 bases, and 9 bases lay outside the gene matches. This CDR3 comprises 16 residues. Germline assignment: CDR1 MNHNS and CDR2 SASEGT. CDR3 region: CASYRLAGGTQETQYF. In nucleotides, the CDR3 is TGTGCCAGCTATAGGCTAGCGGGAGGTACCCAAGAGACCCAGTACTTC.

The V call is TRBV20-1, the J call TRBJ2-6; the D gene is possibly TRBD2 (6 bases). Trimming pared 3 bases from V and 4 bases from J, leaving 19 bases between. CDR1 is DFQATT and CDR2 is SNEGSKA in the germline V gene (reference sequence). This CDR3 is built from 17 residues. The CDR3 sequence: CSARPPLPGAGANVLTF. As DNA, the CDR3 is TGCAGTGCTAGGCCCCCTCTGCCGGGAGCGGGGGCCAACGTCCTGACTTTC.

J is TRBJ2-7 and V is TRBV5-4, with 11 bases that match TRBD2. Germline V lookup: CDR1 SGHNT, CDR2 YYREEE (reference sequence). The CDR3 runs 15 residues. V shed 4 bases and J 1 base; nucleotides not matched to a gene: 4. This CDR3 is CASSHASGRSYEQYF. DNA for the CDR3: TGTGCCAGCAGCCATGCTAGCGGGAGGTCCTACGAGCAGTACTTC. Filled out from reference TRBV5-4 and TRBJ2-7, the complete variable domain reads ETGVTQSPTHLIKTRGQQVTLRCSSQSGHNTVSWYQQALGQGPQFIFQYYREEENGRGNFPPRFSGLQFPNYSSELNVNALELDDSALYLCASSHASGRSYEQYFGPGTRLTVT.